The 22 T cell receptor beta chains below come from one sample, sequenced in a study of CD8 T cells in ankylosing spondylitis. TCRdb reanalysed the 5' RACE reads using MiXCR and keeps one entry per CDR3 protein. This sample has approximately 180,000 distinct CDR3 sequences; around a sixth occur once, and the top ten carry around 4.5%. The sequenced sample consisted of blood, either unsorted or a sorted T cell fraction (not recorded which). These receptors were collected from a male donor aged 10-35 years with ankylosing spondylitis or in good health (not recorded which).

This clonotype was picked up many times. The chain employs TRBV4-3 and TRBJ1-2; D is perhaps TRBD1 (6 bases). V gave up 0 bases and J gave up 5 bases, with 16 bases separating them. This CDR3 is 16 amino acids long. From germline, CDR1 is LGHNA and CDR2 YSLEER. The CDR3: CASSQEARGAGYGYTF. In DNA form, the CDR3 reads TGCGCCAGCAGCCAAGAAGCGCGGGGGGCAGGGTATGGCTACACCTTC.

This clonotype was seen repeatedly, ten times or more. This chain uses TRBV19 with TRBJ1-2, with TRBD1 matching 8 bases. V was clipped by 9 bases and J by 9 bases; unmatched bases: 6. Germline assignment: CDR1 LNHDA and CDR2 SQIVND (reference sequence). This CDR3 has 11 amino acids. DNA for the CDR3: TGTGCCAGCGACAGGGGTCGAAGCTACACCTTC. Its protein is CASDRGRSYTF.

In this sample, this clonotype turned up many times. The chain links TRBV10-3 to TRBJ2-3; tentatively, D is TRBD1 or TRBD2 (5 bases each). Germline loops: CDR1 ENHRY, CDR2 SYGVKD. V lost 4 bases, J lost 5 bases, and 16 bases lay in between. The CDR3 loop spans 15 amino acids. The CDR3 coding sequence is TGTGCCATCAGTGTCACCGGGACCGCGGGAGATACGCAGTATTTT. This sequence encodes CAISVTGTAGDTQYF.

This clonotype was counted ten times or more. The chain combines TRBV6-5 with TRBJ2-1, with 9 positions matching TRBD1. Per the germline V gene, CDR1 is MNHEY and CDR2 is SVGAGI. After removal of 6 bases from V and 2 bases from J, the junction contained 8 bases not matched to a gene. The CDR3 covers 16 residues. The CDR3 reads CASSDSGQGTYNEQFF. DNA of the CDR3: TGTGCCAGCAGCGATTCCGGACAGGGGACCTACAATGAGCAGTTCTTC.

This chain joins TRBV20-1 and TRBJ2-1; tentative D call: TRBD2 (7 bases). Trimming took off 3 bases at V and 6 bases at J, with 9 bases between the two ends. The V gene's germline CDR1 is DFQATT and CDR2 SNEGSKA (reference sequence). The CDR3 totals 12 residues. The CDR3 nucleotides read TGCAGTGCTAGGGGGGGGCGCAATGAGCAGTTCTTC. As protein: CSARGGRNEQFF.

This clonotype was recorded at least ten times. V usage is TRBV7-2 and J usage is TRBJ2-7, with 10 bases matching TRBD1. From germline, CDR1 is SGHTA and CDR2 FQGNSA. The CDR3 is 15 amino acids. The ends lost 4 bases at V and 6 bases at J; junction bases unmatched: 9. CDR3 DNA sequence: TGTGCCAGCAGCTGGGACAGGGGAGGACTTTTCGAGCAGTACTTC. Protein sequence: CASSWDRGGLFEQYF.

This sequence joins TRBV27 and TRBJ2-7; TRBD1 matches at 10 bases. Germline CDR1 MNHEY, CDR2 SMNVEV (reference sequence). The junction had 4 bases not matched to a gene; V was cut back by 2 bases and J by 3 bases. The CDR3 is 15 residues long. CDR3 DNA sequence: TGTGCCAGCAGTTTAGCGGGACAGGGGCGCTACGAGCAGTACTTC. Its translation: CASSLAGQGRYEQYF.

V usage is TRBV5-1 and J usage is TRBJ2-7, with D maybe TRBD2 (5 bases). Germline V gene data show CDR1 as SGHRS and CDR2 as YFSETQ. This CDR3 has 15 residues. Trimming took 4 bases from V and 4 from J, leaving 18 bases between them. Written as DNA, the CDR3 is TGCGCCAGCAGCCCGATGTTGGGAGATAATTACGAGCAGTACTTC. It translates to CASSPMLGDNYEQYF.

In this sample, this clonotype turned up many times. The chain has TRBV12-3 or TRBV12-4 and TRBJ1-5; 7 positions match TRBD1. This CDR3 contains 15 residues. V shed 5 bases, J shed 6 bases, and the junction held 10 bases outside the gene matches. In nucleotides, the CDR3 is TGTGCCAGCAGTCTAAGGACAGGCCCCGGTCAGCCCCAGCATTTT. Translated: CASSLRTGPGQPQHF.

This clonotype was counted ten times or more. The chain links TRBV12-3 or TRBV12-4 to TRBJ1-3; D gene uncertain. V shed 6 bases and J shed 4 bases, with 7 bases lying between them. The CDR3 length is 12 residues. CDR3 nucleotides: TGTGCCAGCAGCCGATCCGGAAACACCATATATTTT. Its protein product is CASSRSGNTIYF.

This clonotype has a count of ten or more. Written as DNA, the CDR3 is TGCAGCACCCCCGAGGCACAGGGACTTGGCTACACCTTC. This codes for CSTPEAQGLGYTF. The gene calls are TRBV29-1 and TRBJ1-2; possible D gene TRBD1, 6 bases. There are 13 residues in the CDR3. Germline V gene lookup returns CDR1 SQVTM and CDR2 ANQGSEA. Trimming took 8 bases from V and 7 from J, leaving 20 bases between them.

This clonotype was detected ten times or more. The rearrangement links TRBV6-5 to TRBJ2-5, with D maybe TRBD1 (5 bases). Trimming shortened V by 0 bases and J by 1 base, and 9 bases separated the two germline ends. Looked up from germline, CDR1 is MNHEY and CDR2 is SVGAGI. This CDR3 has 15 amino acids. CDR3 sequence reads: CASSYSRATQETQYF. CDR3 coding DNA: TGTGCCAGCAGTTACTCCAGGGCAACCCAAGAGACCCAGTACTTC.

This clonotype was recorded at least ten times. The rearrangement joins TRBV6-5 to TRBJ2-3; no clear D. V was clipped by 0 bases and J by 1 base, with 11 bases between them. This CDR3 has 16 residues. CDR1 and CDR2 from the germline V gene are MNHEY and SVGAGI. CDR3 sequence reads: CASSYSVVRGTDTQYF. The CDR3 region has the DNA TGTGCCAGCAGTTACTCCGTCGTCCGTGGCACAGATACGCAGTATTTT.

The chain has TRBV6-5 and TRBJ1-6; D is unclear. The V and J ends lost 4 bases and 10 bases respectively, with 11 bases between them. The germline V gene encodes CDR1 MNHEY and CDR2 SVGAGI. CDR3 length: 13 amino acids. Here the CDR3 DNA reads TGTGCCAGCAGTTCCACGACATACTCACCCCTCCACTTT. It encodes CASSSTTYSPLHF.

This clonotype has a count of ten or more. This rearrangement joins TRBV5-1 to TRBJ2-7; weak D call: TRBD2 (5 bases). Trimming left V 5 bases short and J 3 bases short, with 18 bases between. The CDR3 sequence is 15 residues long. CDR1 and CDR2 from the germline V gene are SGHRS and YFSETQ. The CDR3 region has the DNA TGCGCCAGCAGGATGCTAGCTATCCCCTTCTACGAGCAGTACTTC. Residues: CASRMLAIPFYEQYF.

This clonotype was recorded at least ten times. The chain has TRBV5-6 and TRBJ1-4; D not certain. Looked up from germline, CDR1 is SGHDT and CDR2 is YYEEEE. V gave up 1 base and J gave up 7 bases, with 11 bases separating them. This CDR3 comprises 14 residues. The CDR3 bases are TGTGCCAGCAGCTTGAAGCGGGCGGGTGAAAAACTGTTTTTT. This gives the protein CASSLKRAGEKLFF.

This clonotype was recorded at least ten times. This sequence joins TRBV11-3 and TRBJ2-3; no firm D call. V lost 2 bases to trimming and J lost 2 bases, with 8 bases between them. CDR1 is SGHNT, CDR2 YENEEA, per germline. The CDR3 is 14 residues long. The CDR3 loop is CASSLSRVTDTQYF. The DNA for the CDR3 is TGTGCCAGCAGCTTATCTCGGGTCACAGATACGCAGTATTTT.

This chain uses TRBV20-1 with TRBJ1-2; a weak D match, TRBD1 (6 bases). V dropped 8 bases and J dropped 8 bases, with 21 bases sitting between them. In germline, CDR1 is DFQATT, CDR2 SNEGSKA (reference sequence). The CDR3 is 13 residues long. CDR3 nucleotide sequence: TGCAGTTCCCCCCCCGTGGGGGCCCGGGGCTACACCTTC. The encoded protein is CSSPPVGARGYTF.

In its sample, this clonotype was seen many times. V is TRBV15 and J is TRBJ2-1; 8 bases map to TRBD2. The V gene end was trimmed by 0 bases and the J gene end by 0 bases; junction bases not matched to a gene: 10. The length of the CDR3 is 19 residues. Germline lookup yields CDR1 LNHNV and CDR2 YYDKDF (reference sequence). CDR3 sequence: CATSRDHGVAGSSYNEQFF. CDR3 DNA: TGTGCCACCAGCAGAGATCATGGGGTAGCGGGAAGCTCCTACAATGAGCAGTTCTTC.

For the CDR3, the DNA is TGCAGTGCCCCGTCAGGCCTCTCCTACAATGAGCAGTTCTTC. It yields the protein CSAPSGLSYNEQFF. The V call is TRBV20-1, the J call TRBJ2-1; D gene uncertain. Between the trimmed V and J ends, which lost 6 bases and 0 bases, there was a span of 12 bases. CDR1 is DFQATT, CDR2 SNEGSKA, per germline (reference sequence). CDR3 length: 14 amino acids.

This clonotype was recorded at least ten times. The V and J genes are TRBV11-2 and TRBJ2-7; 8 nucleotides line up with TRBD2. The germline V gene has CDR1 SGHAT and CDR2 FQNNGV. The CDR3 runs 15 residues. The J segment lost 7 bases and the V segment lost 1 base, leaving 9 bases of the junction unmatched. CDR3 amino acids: CASSLGSGTRNEQYF. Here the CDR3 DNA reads TGTGCCAGCAGCTTAGGGTCCGGGACTAGGAATGAGCAGTACTTC.

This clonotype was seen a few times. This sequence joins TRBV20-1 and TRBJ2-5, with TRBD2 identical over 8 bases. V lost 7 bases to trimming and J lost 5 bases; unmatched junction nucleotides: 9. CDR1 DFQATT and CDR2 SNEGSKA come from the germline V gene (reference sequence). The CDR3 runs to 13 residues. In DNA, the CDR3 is TGCAGTGGAACGCGAGCGGGAGAGGAGACCCAGTACTTC. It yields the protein CSGTRAGEETQYF.